The clone carrying this T cell receptor beta chain showed up just a few times. The antigen remains unidentified. V lost 7 bases, J lost 5 bases, and 10 bases lay in between. The CDR3 is 12 amino acids. The data were obtained in a study of T cell repertoires in cytomegalovirus infection. Study-wide context: Indicated by public TCR beta signatures were CMV infection and matching HLA type.

TCRdb passed the reads through MiXCR, listing each CDR3 protein once. This table holds about 500,000 distinct CDR3 sequences, 33% found once. The study, taken as a whole, reports: Across the ex vivo response, the dominant clonotypes were HLA-C-restricted CMV-specific TCR beta clonotypes. The study identified carriers of CMV plus the relevant HLA from cumulative public TCR beta family frequency.

This sequence originates from a human donor in good health (CMV status not recorded). Some clones in this sample may be carry-over from other donors' samples. V is TRBV12-3 or TRBV12-4 and J is TRBJ2-3, with D tentatively TRBD2 (5 bases). This specimen was cultured PBMCs, taken from culture after CMV antigen stimulation. The CDR3 bases are TGTGCCAGCACCCGGGGTAGAGATACGCAGTATTTT. Translated: CASTRGRDTQYF.